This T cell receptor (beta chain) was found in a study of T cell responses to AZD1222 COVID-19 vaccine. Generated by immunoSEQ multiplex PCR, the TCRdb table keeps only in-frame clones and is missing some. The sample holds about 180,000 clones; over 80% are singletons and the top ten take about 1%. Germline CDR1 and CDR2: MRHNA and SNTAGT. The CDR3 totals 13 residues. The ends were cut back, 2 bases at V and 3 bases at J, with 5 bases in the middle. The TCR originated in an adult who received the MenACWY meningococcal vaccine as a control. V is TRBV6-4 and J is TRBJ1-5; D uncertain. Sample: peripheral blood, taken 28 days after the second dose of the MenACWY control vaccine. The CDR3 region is CASSDRLNQPQHF. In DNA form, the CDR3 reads TGTGCCAGCAGTGACAGGCTCAATCAGCCCCAGCATTTT.